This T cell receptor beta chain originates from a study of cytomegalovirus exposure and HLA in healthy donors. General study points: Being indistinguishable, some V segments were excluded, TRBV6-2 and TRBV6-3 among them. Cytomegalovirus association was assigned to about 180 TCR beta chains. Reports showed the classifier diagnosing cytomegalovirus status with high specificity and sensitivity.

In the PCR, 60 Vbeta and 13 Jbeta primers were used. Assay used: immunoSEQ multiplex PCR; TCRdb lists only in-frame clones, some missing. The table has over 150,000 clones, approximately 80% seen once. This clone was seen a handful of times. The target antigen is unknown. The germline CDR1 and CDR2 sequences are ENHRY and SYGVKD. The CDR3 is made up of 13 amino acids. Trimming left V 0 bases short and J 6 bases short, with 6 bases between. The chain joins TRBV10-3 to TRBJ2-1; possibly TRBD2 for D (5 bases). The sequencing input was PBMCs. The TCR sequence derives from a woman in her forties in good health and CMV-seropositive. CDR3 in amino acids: CAISESSVNEQFF. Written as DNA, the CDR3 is TGTGCCATCAGTGAGTCTAGCGTCAATGAGCAGTTCTTC.